This T cell receptor beta chain originates from a study of T cells in Graves' hyperthyroidism and ophthalmopathy. Study context: Peripheral blood was secured at the point of initial diagnosis, before any treatment.

Germline V CDR1 and CDR2: SGHTA, FQGNSA. Trimming at V came to 1 base and at J to 4 bases, leaving 7 bases not matched to a gene. This CDR3 has 15 residues. This clonotype was seen at least ten times. RNA transcripts yielded amplified TCR beta CDR3 regions. Carried out on the TCR CDR3, a first-round RT-PCR used the HTBI primer set. TCRdb re-called the multiplex PCR reads through MiXCR, storing one row per CDR3 protein. The sample contains approximately 610,000 distinct CDR3 sequences, under 15% of which appear only once. Uncontrolled infection, other autoimmune disease, pregnancy and lactation each barred patients from inclusion.

Material for sequencing was blood. The sequence derives from a woman aged 40 to 50 with Graves' ophthalmopathy. The chain is built from TRBV7-2 and TRBJ2-7, with TRBD1 matching 7 bases. The DNA of the CDR3 is TGTGCCAGCAGCTTAGGCTTTCGGACAGGATACGAGCAGTACTTC. This codes for CASSLGFRTGYEQYF.